A single sample gave rise to the 27 T cell receptor beta chains below, sequenced in a study of CXCR3-negative and CXCR3-positive naive CD8 T cells. Via 5' RACE with UMI labels, TRB cDNA libraries were prepared. With the 5' RACE reads reprocessed, TCRdb shows one record per CDR3 protein and no DNA. The data show approximately 56,000 distinct CDR3 sequences, and the top ten clones hold 20% to 25%. Sequenced material: memory CD8+ T cells from blood. The origin of the receptors is a human donor in good health. Some clones in this sample may be carry-over from other donors' samples.

The CDR3 loop reads CSVRDIAETQYF. V and J are TRBV29-1 and TRBJ2-5; TCRdb picks TRBD1, but there is no DNA to check that call. Germline CDR1 reads SQVTM; CDR2 reads ANQGSEA. The CDR3 is 12 amino acids.

The gene calls are TRBV6-1 and TRBJ2-6. The CDR3 length is 16 residues. Germline V gene data show CDR1 as MNHNS and CDR2 as SASEGT. The CDR3 sequence: CASSELSGSGANVLTF.

The gene calls are TRBV29-1 and TRBJ2-1. Germline assignment: CDR1 SQVTM and CDR2 ANQGSEA. This CDR3 spans 13 amino acids. The CDR3 loop is CSVERPLYNEQFF.

This CDR3 is CASSYSEVETQYF. This sequence joins TRBV6-2 or TRBV6-3 and TRBJ2-5. Germline assignment: CDR1 MNHEY and CDR2 SVGEGT. The CDR3 loop spans 13 amino acids.

The rearrangement joins TRBV23-1 to TRBJ2-7. TRBV23-1 falls under the ORF class, with uncertain function. This CDR3 contains 13 residues. The CDR3 loop reads CAPHRQRSYEQYF.

The chain recombines TRBV6-5 with TRBJ2-7; TCRdb picks TRBD2, but there is no DNA to check that call. This CDR3 has 12 amino acids. The germline V gene has CDR1 MNHEY and CDR2 SVGAGI. CDR3 in amino acids: CASSPLGYEQYF.

The chain recombines TRBV11-3 with TRBJ1-1. This CDR3 contains 13 residues. Per the germline V gene, CDR1 is SGHNT and CDR2 is YENEEA. CDR3 residues: CASLVPTDTEAFF.

The chain is built from TRBV3-1 and TRBJ2-7; as DNA is missing, the TRBD2 call by TCRdb cannot be tested. Germline V lookup: CDR1 LGHDT, CDR2 YNNKEL (reference sequence). This CDR3 region has 16 residues. The CDR3 loop reads CASSQDRTAHPYEQYF.

This rearrangement joins TRBV7-7 to TRBJ2-1; the D call from TCRdb, TRBD2, cannot be confirmed without DNA. This CDR3 comprises 13 residues. Germline V gene lookup returns CDR1 SSHAT and CDR2 FNYEAQ (reference sequence). The CDR3 sequence is CASSWGAGDEQFF.

This chain connects TRBV20-1 to TRBJ2-7. The CDR3 extends over 12 amino acids. Looked up from germline, CDR1 is DFQATT and CDR2 is SNEGSKA (reference sequence). CDR3 region: CSARLGSIEQYF.

The genes are TRBV5-1 and TRBJ2-1; with no DNA, the TCRdb D assignment of TRBD1 cannot be verified. The CDR3 is 16 residues long. Germline loops: CDR1 SGHRS, CDR2 YFSETQ. CDR3 region: CASKEYGTGGSGEQFF. Complete variable domain (other parts from reference TRBV5-1 and TRBJ2-1): KAGVTQTPRYLIKTRGQQVTLSCSPISGHRSVSWYQQTPGQGLQFLFEYFSETQRNKGNFPGRFSGRQFSNSRSEMNVSTLELGDSALYLCASKEYGTGGSGEQFFGPGTRLTVL.

The rearrangement joins TRBV6-4 to TRBJ1-1. Germline V gene data show CDR1 as MRHNA and CDR2 as SNTAGT. The CDR3 runs to 13 residues. CDR3 protein: CASSEDKNTEAFF.

The chain uses TRBV20-1 and TRBJ2-6; TCRdb proposes TRBD2, but this gene call is untestable without DNA. Per germline, CDR1 DFQATT and CDR2 SNEGSKA (reference sequence). CDR3 length: 17 amino acids. The CDR3 reads CSASVLEAYSGANVLTF.

CDR3 protein: CSAEDPLNYGYTF. The rearrangement uses TRBV20-1 and TRBJ1-2. The CDR3 spans 13 residues. Germline CDR1 reads DFQATT; CDR2 reads SNEGSKA (reference sequence).

The chain uses TRBV6-4 and TRBJ2-3; TCRdb's D gene call, TRBD2, goes unchecked for lack of DNA. Germline lookup yields CDR1 MRHNA and CDR2 SNTAGT. CDR3 length: 16 amino acids. The CDR3 here is CASSDLAGDETDTQYF.

J is TRBJ2-5 and V is TRBV28. Germline V gene lookup returns CDR1 MDHEN and CDR2 SYDVKM. The CDR3 runs to 11 residues. The CDR3 here is CAMGMGETQYF. Supplemented by reference TRBV28 and TRBJ2-5, the full variable domain reads DVKVTQSSRYLVKRTGEKVFLECVQDMDHENMFWYRQDPGLGLRLIYFSYDVKMKEKGDIPEGYSVSREKKERFSLILESASTNQTSMYLCAMGMGETQYFGPGTRLLVL.

The rearrangement uses TRBV12-3 or TRBV12-4 and TRBJ2-7; TCRdb's D call of TRBD1 is untestable without DNA. This CDR3 is built from 14 residues. CDR3: CASSLGSPSYEQYF.

The chain uses TRBV29-1 and TRBJ2-3; TCRdb's D gene call, TRBD1, goes unchecked for lack of DNA. Germline V gives CDR1 SQVTM, CDR2 ANQGSEA. The CDR3 has 17 residues. The CDR3 protein is CSVEDQLRGGAADTQYF.

The chain carries TRBV6-2 or TRBV6-3 and TRBJ2-2; lacking DNA, the TRBD1 call made by TCRdb goes unchecked. CDR3 length: 15 residues. Per germline, CDR1 MNHEY and CDR2 SVGEGT. CDR3 sequence: CASQAGAENTGELFF.

The chain has TRBV6-2 or TRBV6-3 and TRBJ2-7; TCRdb lists TRBD1, though no DNA is available to test this call. Germline V lookup: CDR1 MNHEY, CDR2 SVGEGT. This CDR3 spans 14 amino acids. The CDR3 spells CASSSGDRPYEQYF.

This chain joins TRBV7-9 and TRBJ2-7; TCRdb picks TRBD2, but there is no DNA to check that call. The CDR3 extends over 13 amino acids. CDR1 is SEHNR and CDR2 is FQNEAQ in the germline V gene (reference sequence). This chain's CDR3 is CASSLGTVNEQYF.

This sequence joins TRBV28 and TRBJ2-7; TCRdb reports TRBD2, a call that lacks DNA to check it against. The germline gives CDR1 MDHEN, CDR2 SYDVKM. The CDR3 sequence is 16 residues long. CDR3 residues: CASSLLNREGRDEQYF.

The chain uses TRBV20-1 and TRBJ2-5; checking the TCRdb D call of TRBD1 is not possible without DNA. Looked up from germline, CDR1 is DFQATT and CDR2 is SNEGSKA (reference sequence). The CDR3 is made up of 17 amino acids. This chain's CDR3 is CSASLNRRDSSPETQYF.

The CDR3 is CASSKQDYYEQYF. This rearrangement joins TRBV27 to TRBJ2-7. Germline CDR1 is MNHEY and CDR2 is SMNVEV (reference sequence). The CDR3 spans 13 residues.

The chain has TRBV9 and TRBJ2-2; TCRdb's assignment of TRBD2 cannot be checked, as there is no DNA. The length of the CDR3 is 17 residues. Per germline, CDR1 SGDLS and CDR2 YYNGEE. CDR3 protein: CASSVVGAGGSTGELFF.

The chain is built from TRBV29-1 and TRBJ1-2; checking the TCRdb D call of TRBD1 is not possible without DNA. Germline-derived CDR1 and CDR2 are SQVTM and ANQGSEA. The CDR3 covers 11 residues. The chain's CDR3 is CSVEGWGGYTF.

This chain uses TRBV29-1 with TRBJ2-1; without DNA, the TCRdb call of TRBD1 cannot be checked. Germline CDR1 reads SQVTM; CDR2 reads ANQGSEA. CDR3 size: 14 residues. CDR3 loop: CSVETAGTENEQFF.